The 20 T cell receptor beta chains below all came from one sample that was sequenced in a study of shared clonotypes between healthy human individuals. TCRdb keeps only in-frame clones here, not all; method: immunoSEQ multiplex PCR. The sample lists more than 900,000 clones; more than 75% were seen once. Sample: memory CD4+ T cells from PBMCs. The sample's subset: CD45RA-negative fraction. The origin of the receptors is a man aged 18-30 years in good health. Some clones in this sample may be carry-over from other donors' samples.

The table lists this clone with a count of one. The J gene is TRBJ2-5, the V gene TRBV5-1, with D uncertain. Germline V CDR1 and CDR2: SGHRS, YFSETQ. This CDR3 region has 12 residues. Trimming took off 4 bases at V and 5 bases at J, with 9 bases between the two ends. Here the CDR3 DNA reads TGCGCCAGCAGCCCAGACCTGGAGACCCAGTACTTC. Translating gives CASSPDLETQYF.

The chain carries TRBV29-1 and TRBJ2-1; the match to TRBD2 covers 11 bases. The CDR3 totals 14 residues. Germline V gene lookup returns CDR1 SQVTM and CDR2 ANQGSEA. CDR3 loop: CMGSGRANYNEQFF. DNA of the CDR3: TGCATGGGTAGCGGGAGGGCAAACTACAATGAGCAGTTCTTC.

This chain connects TRBV5-1 to TRBJ1-2; D ambiguous. Germline lookup yields CDR1 SGHRS and CDR2 YFSETQ. The CDR3 loop spans 16 amino acids. Trimming stripped 1 base from V and 4 bases from J, with 17 bases between. The CDR3 loop reads CASSLNTLGFRYGYTF. DNA of the CDR3: TGCGCCAGCAGCTTGAATACTTTGGGGTTCCGCTATGGCTACACCTTC.

In the case of this clone: Additional DNA sequences in this sample encode the identical CDR3. The chain uses TRBV18 and TRBJ2-6, with unresolved D. The CDR3 consists of 15 residues. Germline V gene sequence: CDR1 KGHSH, CDR2 LQKENI. Trimming took 0 bases from V and 0 from J, leaving 3 bases between them. The CDR3 is CASSPPGSGANVLTF. CDR3 DNA: TGTGCCAGCTCACCACCGGGCTCTGGGGCCAACGTCCTGACTTTC.

The rearrangement joins TRBV7-2 to TRBJ2-2; perhaps TRBD1 as D (6 bases). There are 14 residues in the CDR3. Germline loops: CDR1 SGHTA, CDR2 FQGNSA. Deletions cut 0 bases from V and 6 bases from J, with 8 bases between. The CDR3 DNA is TGTGCCAGCAGCTTAGCCCCAGGGGCCGGGGAGCTGTTTTTT. Its translation: CASSLAPGAGELFF.

This clone was seen a single time. The rearrangement uses TRBV20-1 and TRBJ1-1; no reliable D call. V dropped 7 bases and J dropped 3 bases, with 9 bases sitting between them. CDR1 is DFQATT, CDR2 SNEGSKA, per germline (reference sequence). The CDR3 is 11 amino acids. The CDR3 DNA sequence: TGCAGTGTAAAGGGCCACACTGAAGCTTTCTTT. It is translated as CSVKGHTEAFF.

The chain recombines TRBV28 with TRBJ1-3, with D unclear. Germline V CDR1 and CDR2: MDHEN, SYDVKM. The CDR3 loop spans 16 amino acids. Trimming pared 6 bases from V and 4 bases from J, leaving 19 bases between. This chain's CDR3 is CASSYLPGQGGNTIYF. The DNA for the CDR3 is TGTGCCAGCAGCTACCTCCCGGGCCAAGGAGGAAACACCATATATTTT.

This chain joins TRBV25-1 and TRBJ2-1; TRBD2 agrees at 8 bases. The CDR3 contains 17 residues. Germline lookup yields CDR1 MGHDK and CDR2 SYGVNS. V trimming: 1 base; J trimming: 3 bases; junction bases outside the gene matches: 8. The CDR3 DNA reads as TGTGCCAGCAGTGAATCCCGGCCGGGAGGGGTCTACAATGAGCAGTTCTTC. Protein sequence: CASSESRPGGVYNEQFF.

This clone has a handful of counts. The chain couples TRBV28 to TRBJ1-6; D not certain. The CDR3 has 11 residues. Germline CDR1 is MDHEN and CDR2 is SYDVKM. V was trimmed by 3 bases and J by 13 bases, leaving 7 bases between them. This CDR3 reads CASSFVGPLHF. In nucleotides, the CDR3 is TGTGCCAGCAGTTTCGTGGGGCCCCTCCACTTT.

For this clone: Distinct nucleotide sequences in the sample also encode this CDR3. The J gene is TRBJ2-7, the V gene TRBV5-5, with TRBD2 as a possible D gene (5 bases). The CDR3 covers 14 residues. Trimming took off 0 bases at V and 2 bases at J, with 9 bases between the two ends. In germline, CDR1 is SGHKS, CDR2 YYEKEE (reference sequence). The CDR3 protein is CASSLVGRAYEQYF. The DNA for the CDR3 is TGTGCCAGCAGCTTGGTAGGGAGAGCCTACGAGCAGTACTTC.

The V call is TRBV15, the J call TRBJ2-3; either TRBD1 or TRBD2 may supply D (5 bases each). V lost 1 base and J 2 bases, leaving 19 bases between the germline ends. Germline V gene sequence: CDR1 LNHNV, CDR2 YYDKDF (reference sequence). CDR3 length equals 18 residues. CDR3 nucleotide sequence: TGTGCCACCAGCAGAGGGGTCGAGGGGCGGATAGACACAGATACGCAGTATTTT. This translates into CATSRGVEGRIDTDTQYF.

The chain carries TRBV4-1 and TRBJ2-1; the match to TRBD2 covers 11 bases. Unmatched junction bases numbered 9, after V lost 4 bases and J lost 4 bases. CDR3 length: 17 amino acids. CDR1 is MGHRA and CDR2 is YSYEKL in the germline V gene. CDR3: CASSLQTGTSGYNEQFF. CDR3 bases: TGCGCCAGCAGCCTACAAACCGGGACTAGCGGATACAATGAGCAGTTCTTC.

The chain recombines TRBV4-1 with TRBJ1-3; 10 nucleotides match TRBD1. Unmatched junction bases numbered 4, after V lost 4 bases and J lost 4 bases. This CDR3 contains 15 residues. Germline V lookup: CDR1 MGHRA, CDR2 YSYEKL. Here the CDR3 reads CASSRGQGTGNTIYF. CDR3 bases: TGCGCCAGCAGCCGGGGACAGGGGACCGGAAACACCATATATTTT.

CDR3: CASTPTGGGMNIQYF. The DNA of the CDR3 is TGTGCCAGCACCCCGACGGGGGGCGGGATGAACATTCAGTACTTC. The chain links TRBV27 to TRBJ2-4, with D maybe TRBD2 (7 bases). Trimming stripped 7 bases from V and 7 bases from J, with 20 bases between. Germline CDR1 reads MNHEY; CDR2 reads SMNVEV (reference sequence). The CDR3 extends over 15 amino acids.

In the case of this clone: The same CDR3 can be traced to other DNA sequences in this sample. J is TRBJ1-4 and V is TRBV7-9, with 7 bases matching TRBD1. Germline CDR1 reads SEHNR; CDR2 reads FQNEAQ (reference sequence). J was trimmed by 6 bases and V by 5 bases; bases with no gene match: 6. This CDR3 spans 14 amino acids. CDR3 protein: CASSPGGGDEKLFF. CDR3 in DNA: TGTGCCAGCAGCCCGGGAGGGGGCGATGAAAAACTGTTTTTT.

In this sample, this clone turned up many times. The chain recombines TRBV18 with TRBJ1-2; perhaps TRBD1 as D (5 bases). Germline V CDR1 and CDR2: KGHSH, LQKENI. CDR3 length: 14 residues. V shed 3 bases and J shed 3 bases, with 11 bases lying between them. CDR3 sequence reads: CASSPPGTYYGYTF. The DNA of the CDR3 is TGTGCCAGCTCACCCCCCGGGACCTACTATGGCTACACCTTC.

The gene calls are TRBV20-1 and TRBJ1-5; maybe TRBD1 (6 bases). Germline-derived CDR1 and CDR2 are DFQATT and SNEGSKA (reference sequence). Trimming cost V 6 bases and J 5 bases, with 8 bases left between them. The CDR3 contains 11 residues. The CDR3 protein is CSAQGDQPQHF. CDR3 nucleotide sequence: TGCAGTGCACAGGGTGATCAGCCCCAGCATTTT.

This clone was detected once. The chain uses TRBV2 and TRBJ2-5; TRBD1 matches at 9 bases. This CDR3 region has 14 residues. V lost 7 bases to trimming and J lost 5 bases; unmatched junction nucleotides: 8. Germline loops: CDR1 SNHLY, CDR2 FYNNEI. The CDR3 loop reads CASNLGTGMETQYF. DNA of the CDR3: TGTGCCAGCAATCTTGGGACAGGGATGGAGACCCAGTACTTC. The full variable domain, completed using reference TRBV2 and TRBJ2-5, is EPEVTQTPSHQVTQMGQEVILRCVPISNHLYFYWYRQILGQKVEFLVSFYNNEISEKSEIFDDQFSVERPDGSNFTLKIRSTKLEDSAMYFCASNLGTGMETQYFGPGTRLLVL.

The chain is built from TRBV28 and TRBJ2-1; tentative D call: TRBD1 (5 bases). Germline CDR1 is MDHEN and CDR2 is SYDVKM. Trimming pared 2 bases from V and 9 bases from J, leaving 8 bases between. CDR3 size: 12 residues. The CDR3 DNA sequence: TGTGCCAGCAGTTTAAGGGGTTTTGAGCAGTTCTTC. Translation gives CASSLRGFEQFF.

The chain recombines TRBV6-1 with TRBJ1-5; D unresolved. Per the germline V gene, CDR1 is MNHNS and CDR2 is SASEGT. The CDR3 sequence is 15 residues long. Deletions cut 4 bases from V and 0 bases from J, with 10 bases between. CDR3 nucleotide sequence: TGTGCCAGCAGTGTGCGAAGAGGTAGCAATCAGCCCCAGCATTTT. It encodes CASSVRRGSNQPQHF.